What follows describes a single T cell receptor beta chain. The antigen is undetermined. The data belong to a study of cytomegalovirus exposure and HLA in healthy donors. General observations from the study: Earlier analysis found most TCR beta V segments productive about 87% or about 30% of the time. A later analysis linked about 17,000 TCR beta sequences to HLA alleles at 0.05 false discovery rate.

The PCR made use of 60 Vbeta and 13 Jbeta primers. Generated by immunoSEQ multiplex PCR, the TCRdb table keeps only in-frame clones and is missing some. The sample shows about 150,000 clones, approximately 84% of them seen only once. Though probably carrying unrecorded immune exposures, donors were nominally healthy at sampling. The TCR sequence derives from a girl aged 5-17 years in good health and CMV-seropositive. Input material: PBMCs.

CDR3 protein: CASIPVRDRGPDTQYF. The CDR3 nucleotides are TGTGCCAGCATCCCAGTTAGGGACAGGGGTCCAGATACGCAGTATTTT. The V call is TRBV7-9, the J call TRBJ2-3; the match to TRBD1 covers 10 bases. Germline V lookup: CDR1 SEHNR, CDR2 FQNEAQ (reference sequence). The CDR3 consists of 16 residues. Trimming at V came to 7 bases and at J to 4 bases, leaving 11 bases not matched to a gene.